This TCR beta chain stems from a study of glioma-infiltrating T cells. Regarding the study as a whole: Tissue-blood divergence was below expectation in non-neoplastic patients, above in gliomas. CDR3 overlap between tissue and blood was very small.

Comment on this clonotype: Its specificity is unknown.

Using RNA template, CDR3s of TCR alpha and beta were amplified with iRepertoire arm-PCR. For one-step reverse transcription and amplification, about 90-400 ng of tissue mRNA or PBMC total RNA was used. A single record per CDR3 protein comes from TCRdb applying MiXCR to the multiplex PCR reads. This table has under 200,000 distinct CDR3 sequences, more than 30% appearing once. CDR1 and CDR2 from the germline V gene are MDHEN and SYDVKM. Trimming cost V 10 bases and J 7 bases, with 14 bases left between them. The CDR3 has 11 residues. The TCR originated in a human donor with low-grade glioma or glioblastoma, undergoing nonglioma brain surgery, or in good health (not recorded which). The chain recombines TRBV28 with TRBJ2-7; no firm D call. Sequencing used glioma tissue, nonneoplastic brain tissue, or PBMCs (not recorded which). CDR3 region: CATLRRNEQYF. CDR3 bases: TGTGCCACCCTTAGGCGAAATGAGCAGTACTTC.